The rows below give T cell receptor beta chains drawn from one sample of a study of siplizumab effects on memory and regulatory T cells. Generated by immunoSEQ multiplex PCR, the TCRdb table keeps only in-frame clones and is missing some. In the table there are about 100,000 clones, 90% to 95% of which are singletons. Sequencing used Tregs sorted from blood. The receptors were sampled from a human donor in good health. Each CDR3 is given with its conserved first and last residue. The D gene is left open where the match is weak. Size is stated for part of the rows, as once, few or many counts, or as a class when the clone is expanded.

d_call	v_call	clone_size	j_call	cdr3_nt	cdr3_aa
.	TRBV30	.	TRBJ1-4	TGTGCCTGGAGTCCCTTCTCAGGGGCCCACGGGTATAGTGAAAAACTGTTTTTT	CAWSPFSGAHGYSEKLFF
.	TRBV28	.	TRBJ1-2	TGTGCCAGCAGTTTCCCCCCCCCGGGGGGGTTGGGCTACACCTTC	CASSFPPPGGLGYTF
.	TRBV30	.	TRBJ2-7	TGTGCCTGGAGTCGGCTCGGCCTTTCCTACGAGCAGTACTTC	CAWSRLGLSYEQYF
.	TRBV2	.	TRBJ1-4	TGTGCCAGCAATGGTTACGAAAAACTGTTTTTT	CASNGYEKLFF
.	TRBV27	.	TRBJ2-7	TGTGCCAGCAGTTTACGGCGGAGCTCCTACGAGCAGTACTTC	CASSLRRSSYEQYF
.	TRBV6-5	few	TRBJ2-3	TGTGCCAGCAGTTACTCGTGGGCTAGCACAGATACGCAGTATTTT	CASSYSWASTDTQYF
.	TRBV5-1	.	TRBJ1-2	TGCGCCAGCAGTATGGCACAGAACTATGGCTACACCTTC	CASSMAQNYGYTF
.	TRBV19	.	TRBJ1-4	TGTGCCAGTAGTATAGATGAGGTGGCGAATGAAAAACTGTTTTTT	CASSIDEVANEKLFF
.	TRBV5-4	.	TRBJ1-1	TGTGCCAGCAGGCCGGTGTCGGCGAACACTGAAGCTTTCTTT	CASRPVSANTEAFF
TRBD1	TRBV6-5	.	TRBJ2-5	TGTGCCAGCAGGGCAGGGGGTATTATGCGGGAGACCCAGTACTTC	CASRAGGIMRETQYF
.	TRBV11-2	few	TRBJ1-1	TGTGCCAGCAACCGGGGACGGATGAACACTGAAGCTTTCTTT	CASNRGRMNTEAFF
.	TRBV11-2	.	TRBJ2-3	TGTGCCAGCAGCTTGATAGGGGGTGGGACAGATACGCAGTATTTT	CASSLIGGGTDTQYF
.	TRBV5-5	.	TRBJ1-1	TGTGCCAGCACCCAACAATGGAACACTGAAGCTTTCTTT	CASTQQWNTEAFF
TRBD1	TRBV5-6	.	TRBJ1-6	TGTGCCAGCAGCTTGTTCTACAGGGGCTTTTCACCCCTCCACTTT	CASSLFYRGFSPLHF
TRBD1	TRBV11-2	.	TRBJ2-2	TGTGCCAGCAGCACCGGGACAGGGGAGATGAGAACCGGGGAGCTGTTTTTT	CASSTGTGEMRTGELFF
TRBD2	TRBV9	.	TRBJ2-3	TGTGCCAGCAGCCCCAGACTAGCGGGAGGCACTAGCACAGATACGCAGTATTTT	CASSPRLAGGTSTDTQYF
.	TRBV5-1	few	TRBJ2-1	TGCGCCTCACATGATTACAATGAGCAGTTCTTC	CASHDYNEQFF
.	TRBV6-5	.	TRBJ2-3	TGTGCCAGCAGTTACACCAGGGTAACAGATACGCAGTATTTT	CASSYTRVTDTQYF
.	TRBV5-1	.	TRBJ2-4	TGCGCCAGCAGCTTGGACTGGAGAGCCAAAAACATTCAGTACTTC	CASSLDWRAKNIQYF
.	TRBV28	.	TRBJ1-2	TGTGCCAGCAGTTTAGGGGCTGTTGGGGGCTACACCTTC	CASSLGAVGGYTF